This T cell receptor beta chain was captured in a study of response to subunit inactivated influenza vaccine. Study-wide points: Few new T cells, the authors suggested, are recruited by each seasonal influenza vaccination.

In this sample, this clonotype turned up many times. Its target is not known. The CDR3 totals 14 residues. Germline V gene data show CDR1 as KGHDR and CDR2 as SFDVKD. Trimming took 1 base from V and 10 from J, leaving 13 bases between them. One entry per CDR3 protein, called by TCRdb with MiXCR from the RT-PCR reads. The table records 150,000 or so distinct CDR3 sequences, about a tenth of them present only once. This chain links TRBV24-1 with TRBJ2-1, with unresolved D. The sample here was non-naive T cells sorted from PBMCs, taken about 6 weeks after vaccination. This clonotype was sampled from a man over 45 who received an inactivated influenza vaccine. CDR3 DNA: TGTGCCACCAGTGATTTTGATAGATCGACGGAGCAGTTCTTC. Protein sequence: CATSDFDRSTEQFF.